One and the same sample provided the 6 T cell receptor beta chains below, sequenced in a study of T cells in Graves' hyperthyroidism and ophthalmopathy (dated by TCRdb to the late 2010s). Libraries were built with multiplex PCR. Sequencing relied on an Illumina HiSeq 2000. TCR beta CDR3 regions were amplified from RNA transcripts. For the first round of RT-PCR on the TCR CDR3, the HTBI primer set was used together with the Qiagen OneStep RT-PCR kit. TCRdb's own reprocessing of the public reads used fastp at Q25 and MiXCR and kept productive beta chains. Rows merge per CDR3 protein into single entries with the most common DNA and genes. Recorded for this sample are some 530,000 distinct CDR3 sequences; around a fifth of them occurred a single time. The ten largest clones take up under 55% of the sample. Material for sequencing was blood. The origin of the receptors is a woman aged 70 to 79 with Graves' ophthalmopathy.

Only a few counts were recorded for this clonotype. J is TRBJ2-1 and V is TRBV20-1; D remains ambiguous. Looked up from germline, CDR1 is DFQATT and CDR2 is SNEGSKA (reference sequence). This CDR3 has 12 residues. Deletions cut 1 base from V and 8 bases from J, with 9 bases between. This CDR3 is CSARGGVDEQFF. The CDR3 DNA is TGCAGTGCTAGAGGTGGGGTCGATGAGCAGTTCTTC.

The V call is TRBV4-2, the J call TRBJ2-1; D is unclear. The germline gives CDR1 LGHNA, CDR2 YNFKEQ. This CDR3 region has 12 residues. V shed 3 bases and J shed 9 bases, with 9 bases lying between them. The CDR3 is CASSHRALEQFF. The CDR3 nucleotides are TGTGCCAGCAGCCATCGAGCTCTTGAGCAGTTCTTC.

The V and J genes are TRBV5-6 and TRBJ2-7; 12 nucleotides agree with TRBD2. The V segment lost 5 bases and the J segment 3 bases; nucleotides outside the gene matches: 3. The CDR3 contains 14 residues. Germline CDR1 is SGHDT and CDR2 is YYEEEE. The CDR3 coding sequence is TGTGCCAGCAGAACTAGCGGGAGGATCTACGAGCAGTACTTC. This sequence encodes CASRTSGRIYEQYF.

This clonotype was counted between two and nine times. The chain uses TRBV10-3 and TRBJ2-1; 8 nucleotides match TRBD2. J was trimmed by 8 bases and V by 0 bases; bases with no gene match: 9. CDR1 is ENHRY, CDR2 SYGVKD, per germline. This CDR3 is built from 16 residues. CDR3: CAISESELAEGDEQFF. The DNA of the CDR3 is TGTGCCATCAGTGAGTCAGAACTAGCGGAGGGGGATGAGCAGTTCTTC.

The J gene is TRBJ2-1, the V gene TRBV6-1; no clear D. V was shortened by 4 bases and J by 7 bases, with 14 bases between the two germline ends. The germline gives CDR1 MNHNS, CDR2 SASEGT. The CDR3 extends over 14 amino acids. CDR3 DNA: TGTGCCAGCAGTGTTGGCAGGAGTTCAAATGAGCAGTTCTTC. Encoded protein: CASSVGRSSNEQFF.

This clonotype appeared many times. CDR3 region: CASSYRGAGASYEQYF. The CDR3 DNA sequence: TGTGCCAGCAGTTACCGGGGTGCGGGAGCCTCCTACGAGCAGTACTTC. The J gene is TRBJ2-7, the V gene TRBV12-3 or TRBV12-4, with 7 bases aligning to TRBD2. The CDR3 extends over 16 amino acids. J gave up 0 bases and V 4 bases, and 9 bases lay outside the gene matches.